This T cell receptor beta chain derives from a study of identical twins. Study results and limitations: Within cord blood, abundant beta clonotypes carried fewer insertions, but memory repertoires showed no such trend.

On this clonotype: Its antigen is not known.

TCRdb analysed the 5' RACE reads with MiXCR anew, one entry per CDR3 protein. Found here are about 530,000 distinct CDR3 sequences, 20% to 25% of them singletons; the top ten hold 0.48%. This CDR3 has 14 residues. With 4 bases removed from V and 1 base from J, the gap between germline ends came to 10 bases. These data also formed part of another study, on yellow fever vaccine responses in identical twins.

What was sequenced was CD4+ T cells sorted from blood. The genes are TRBV12-3 or TRBV12-4 and TRBJ2-5; D assignment may be TRBD1 or TRBD2 (5 bases each). This clonotype was obtained from a woman aged 18-29 years in good health. The chain's CDR3 is CASSYRDAQETQYF. CDR3 DNA sequence: TGTGCCAGCAGTTACCGGGACGCCCAAGAGACCCAGTACTTC.